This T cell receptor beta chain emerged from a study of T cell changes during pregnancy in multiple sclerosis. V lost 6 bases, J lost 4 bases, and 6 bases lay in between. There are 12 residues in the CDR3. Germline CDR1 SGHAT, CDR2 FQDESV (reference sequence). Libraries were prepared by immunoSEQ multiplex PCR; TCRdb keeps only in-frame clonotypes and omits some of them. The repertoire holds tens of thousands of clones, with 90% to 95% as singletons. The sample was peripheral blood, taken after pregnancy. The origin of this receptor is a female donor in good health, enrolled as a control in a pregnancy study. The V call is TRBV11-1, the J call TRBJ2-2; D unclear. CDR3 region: CASSFSTGELFF. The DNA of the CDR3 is TGTGCCAGCAGTTTCAGCACCGGGGAGCTGTTTTTT. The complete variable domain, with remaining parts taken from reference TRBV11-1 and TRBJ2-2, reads EAEVAQSPRYKITEKSQAVAFWCDPISGHATLYWYRQILGQGPELLVQFQDESVVDDSQLPKDRFSAERLKGVDSTLKIQPAELGDSAMYLCASSFSTGELFFGEGSRLTVL.